Listed here is a single T cell receptor (beta chain). This record comes from a study of CD8 T cells in Susac syndrome. An input of 0.5 to 1 ug of RNA was subjected to reverse transcription using random hexamers. TCRdb processed the immunoSEQ multiplex PCR reads anew with MiXCR; each CDR3 protein has one entry. This sample has under 25,000 distinct CDR3 sequences, with more than 85% found just once. The V segment lost 5 bases and the J segment 3 bases; nucleotides outside the gene matches: 9. Germline V gene data show CDR1 as SGHVS and CDR2 as FQNEAQ. The CDR3 consists of 17 residues. Sequenced sample: CD8+ T cells from PBMCs. This receptor was obtained from a human donor in good health. The J gene is TRBJ2-1, the V gene TRBV7-8, with TRBD2 matching 11 bases. The DNA for the CDR3 is TGTGCCAGCAGCCCCAAGACTAGCGGGGCCCTCTACAATGAGCAGTTCTTC. This gives the protein CASSPKTSGALYNEQFF.